This T cell receptor (beta chain) appears in the sequencing data of a study of blood T cell repertoires in COVID-19. Study details: PBMCs, B-cell-depleted T cells, or T cells provided the cDNA or gDNA that made up the material.

Using immunoSEQ multiplex PCR, the repertoire was profiled, and TCRdb retains in-frame clones only, with some absent. The sample lists over 200,000 clones; about 89% were seen once. CDR1 is SQVTM, CDR2 ANQGSEA, per germline. The CDR3 covers 8 residues. The sequenced sample was peripheral blood. This receptor was identified in a man between 40 and 49 years old who had recovered from COVID-19. J is TRBJ2-1 and V is TRBV29-1; no reliable D call. Here the CDR3 DNA reads TGCTTAAGAAGTGAGCAGTTCTTC. Residues: CLRSEQFF.